This TCR beta chain originates from a study of brain T cells in children with intractable seizures. Clones were sequenced by immunoSEQ multiplex PCR, and TCRdb holds only the in-frame ones, with some missing. This table holds 50,000 to 75,000 clones, roughly 95% found once. Germline values: CDR1 MNHEY, CDR2 SVGAGI. V lost 8 bases and J lost 1; bases outside the gene matches: 6. The CDR3 runs 14 residues. The receptor's source is a boy in the first two years of life with focal cortical dysplasia and intractable seizures. The chain combines TRBV6-5 with TRBJ1-1, with TRBD1 matching over 8 bases. The specimen was peripheral blood, collected at surgery. The CDR3 nucleotides are TGTGCCAGCGGAAGACAGGGGCGGAACACTGAAGCTTTCTTT. Translating gives CASGRQGRNTEAFF.